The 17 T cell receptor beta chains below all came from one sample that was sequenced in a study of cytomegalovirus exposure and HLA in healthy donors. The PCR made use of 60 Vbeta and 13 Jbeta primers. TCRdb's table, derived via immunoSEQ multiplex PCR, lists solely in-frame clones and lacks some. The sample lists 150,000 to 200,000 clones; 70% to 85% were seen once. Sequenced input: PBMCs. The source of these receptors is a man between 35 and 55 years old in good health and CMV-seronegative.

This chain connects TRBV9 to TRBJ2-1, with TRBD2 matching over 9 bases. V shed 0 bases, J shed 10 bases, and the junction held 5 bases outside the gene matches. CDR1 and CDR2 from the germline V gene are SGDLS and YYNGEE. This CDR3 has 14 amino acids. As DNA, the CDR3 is TGTGCCAGCAGCGTAGGTGGGACTAGCAGCGAGCAGTTCTTC. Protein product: CASSVGGTSSEQFF. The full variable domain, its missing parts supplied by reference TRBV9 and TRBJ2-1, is DSGVTQTPKHLITATGQRVTLRCSPRSGDLSVYWYQQSLDQGLQFLIQYYNGEERAKGNILERFSAQQFPDLHSELNLSSLELGDSALYFCASSVGGTSSEQFFGPGTRLTVL.

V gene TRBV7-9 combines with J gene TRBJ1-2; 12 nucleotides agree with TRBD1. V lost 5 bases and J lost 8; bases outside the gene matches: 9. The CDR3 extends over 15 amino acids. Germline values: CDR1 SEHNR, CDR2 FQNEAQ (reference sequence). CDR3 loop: CASSGTGGAYQGYTF. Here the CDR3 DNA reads TGTGCCAGCAGCGGGACAGGGGGCGCTTACCAGGGCTACACCTTC.

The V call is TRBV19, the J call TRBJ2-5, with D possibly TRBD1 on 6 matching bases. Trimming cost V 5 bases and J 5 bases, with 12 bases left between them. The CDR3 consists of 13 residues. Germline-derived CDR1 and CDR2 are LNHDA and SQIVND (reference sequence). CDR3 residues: CASSGTGQETQYF. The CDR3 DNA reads TGTGCCAGTAGTGGTACAGGGCAGGAGACCCAGTACTTC. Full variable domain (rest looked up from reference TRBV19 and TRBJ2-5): DGGITQSPKYLFRKEGQNVTLSCEQNLNHDAMYWYRQDPGQGLRLIYYSQIVNDFQKGDIAEGYSVSREKKESFPLTVTSAQKNPTAFYLCASSGTGQETQYFGPGTRLLVL.

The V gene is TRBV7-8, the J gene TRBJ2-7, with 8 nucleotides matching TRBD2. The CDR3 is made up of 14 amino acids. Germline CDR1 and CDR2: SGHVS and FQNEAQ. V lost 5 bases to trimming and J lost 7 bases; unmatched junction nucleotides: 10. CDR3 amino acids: CASSPLGRAGEQYF. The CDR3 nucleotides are TGTGCCAGCAGCCCACTCGGGAGGGCGGGGGAGCAGTACTTC.

CDR3 loop: CASSGAFGYYEQYF. The CDR3 DNA follows: TGTGCCAGCAGTGGGGCTTTTGGATACTACGAGCAGTACTTC. The chain uses TRBV2 and TRBJ2-7, with unresolved D. Germline-derived CDR1 and CDR2 are SNHLY and FYNNEI. CDR3 length: 14 residues. The ends were cut back, 4 bases at V and 3 bases at J, with 13 bases in the middle.

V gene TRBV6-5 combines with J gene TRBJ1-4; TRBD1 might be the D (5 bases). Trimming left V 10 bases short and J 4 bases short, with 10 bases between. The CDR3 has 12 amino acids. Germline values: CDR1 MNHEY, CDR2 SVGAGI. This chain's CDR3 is CATRQRNEKLFF. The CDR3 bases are TGTGCCACCCGACAGCGTAATGAAAAACTGTTTTTT.

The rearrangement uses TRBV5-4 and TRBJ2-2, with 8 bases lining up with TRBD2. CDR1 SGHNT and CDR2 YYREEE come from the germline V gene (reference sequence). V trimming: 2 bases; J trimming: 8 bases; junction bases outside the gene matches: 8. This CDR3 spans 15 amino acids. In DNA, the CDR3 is TGTGCCAGCAGCTTCAGGACTAGCCCGCGGGGGGAGCTGTTTTTT. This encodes CASSFRTSPRGELFF.

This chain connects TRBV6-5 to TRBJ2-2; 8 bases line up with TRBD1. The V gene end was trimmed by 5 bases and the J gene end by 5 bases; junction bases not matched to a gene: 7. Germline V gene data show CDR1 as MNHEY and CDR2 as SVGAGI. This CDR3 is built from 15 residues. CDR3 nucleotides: TGTGCCAGCAGTGTGACAGGGGTGGGGACCGGGGAGCTGTTTTTT. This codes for CASSVTGVGTGELFF.

Here the CDR3 reads CASSIDQRAEDTQYF. CDR3 coding DNA: TGTGCCAGTAGTATAGATCAGCGGGCAGAGGATACGCAGTATTTT. This sequence joins TRBV19 and TRBJ2-3; TRBD2 is a possible D gene (6 bases). CDR3 length equals 15 residues. CDR1 is LNHDA and CDR2 is SQIVND in the germline V gene (reference sequence). V lost 0 bases and J 6 bases, leaving 13 bases between the germline ends.

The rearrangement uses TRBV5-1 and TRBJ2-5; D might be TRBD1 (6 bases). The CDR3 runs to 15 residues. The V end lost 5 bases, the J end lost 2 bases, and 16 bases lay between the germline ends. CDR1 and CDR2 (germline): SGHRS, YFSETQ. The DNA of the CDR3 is TGCGCCAGCAGTCAATCCGGGACAAGTCAAGAGACCCAGTACTTC. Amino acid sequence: CASSQSGTSQETQYF. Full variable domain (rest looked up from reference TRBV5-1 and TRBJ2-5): KAGVTQTPRYLIKTRGQQVTLSCSPISGHRSVSWYQQTPGQGLQFLFEYFSETQRNKGNFPGRFSGRQFSNSRSEMNVSTLELGDSALYLCASSQSGTSQETQYFGPGTRLLVL.

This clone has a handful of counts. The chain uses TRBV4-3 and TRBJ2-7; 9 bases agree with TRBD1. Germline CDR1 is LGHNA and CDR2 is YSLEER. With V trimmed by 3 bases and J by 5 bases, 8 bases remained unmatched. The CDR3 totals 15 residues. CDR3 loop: CASSHPGTGQHEQYF. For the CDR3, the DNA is TGCGCCAGCAGCCATCCCGGGACAGGGCAGCACGAGCAGTACTTC.

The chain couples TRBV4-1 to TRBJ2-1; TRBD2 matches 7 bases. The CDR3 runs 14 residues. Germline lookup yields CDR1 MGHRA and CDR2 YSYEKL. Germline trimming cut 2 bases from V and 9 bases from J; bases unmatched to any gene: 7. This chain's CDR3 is CASSQTGLGLEQFF. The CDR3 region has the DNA TGCGCCAGCAGCCAAACCGGACTAGGCCTTGAGCAGTTCTTC.

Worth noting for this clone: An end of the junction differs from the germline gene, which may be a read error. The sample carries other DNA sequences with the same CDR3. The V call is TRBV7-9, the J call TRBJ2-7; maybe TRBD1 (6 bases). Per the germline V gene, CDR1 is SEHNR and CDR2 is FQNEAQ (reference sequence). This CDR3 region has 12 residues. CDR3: CSSSPTGYEQYF. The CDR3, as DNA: TGTTCCAGCAGCCCCACAGGGTACGAGCAGTACTTC.

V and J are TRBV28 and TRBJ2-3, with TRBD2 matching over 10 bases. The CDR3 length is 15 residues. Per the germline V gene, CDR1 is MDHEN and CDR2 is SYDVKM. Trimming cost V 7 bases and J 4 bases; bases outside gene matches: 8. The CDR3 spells CASTPSGSVADTQYF. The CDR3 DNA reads TGTGCCAGCACCCCTAGCGGGAGTGTCGCAGATACGCAGTATTTT.

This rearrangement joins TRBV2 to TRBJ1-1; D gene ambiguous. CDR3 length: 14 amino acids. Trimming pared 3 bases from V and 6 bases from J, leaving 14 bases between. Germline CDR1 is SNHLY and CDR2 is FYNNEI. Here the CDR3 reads CASSDGRAEAEAFF. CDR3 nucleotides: TGTGCCAGCAGTGACGGGAGGGCGGAAGCTGAAGCTTTCTTT.

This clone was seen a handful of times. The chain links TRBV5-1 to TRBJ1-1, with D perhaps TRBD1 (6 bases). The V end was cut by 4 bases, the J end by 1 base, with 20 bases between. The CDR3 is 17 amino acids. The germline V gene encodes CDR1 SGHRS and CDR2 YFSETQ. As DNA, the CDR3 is TGCGCCAGCAGCCTGCCGCGTACAGGACAGAAGAACACTGAAGCTTTCTTT. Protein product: CASSLPRTGQKNTEAFF.

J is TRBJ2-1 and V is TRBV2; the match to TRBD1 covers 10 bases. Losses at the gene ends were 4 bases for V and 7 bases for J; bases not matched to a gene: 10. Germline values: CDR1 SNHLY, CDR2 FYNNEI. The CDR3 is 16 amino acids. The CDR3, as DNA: TGTGCCAGCAGTGGAAGTGCGAGGACAGGGGGAAATGAGCAGTTCTTC. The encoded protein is CASSGSARTGGNEQFF.